The 14 T cell receptor beta chains listed next were all sequenced from one sample in a study of regulatory T cells in long-lasting Graves disease. Relying on iRepertoire HTBI primers and Arm-PCR of CDR3 regions, the team built TCR beta libraries. TCRdb fed the multiplex PCR reads into MiXCR, producing one record per CDR3 protein. Of 350,000 to 450,000 distinct CDR3 sequences listed, 20% were seen once; the top ten hold roughly 20%. Time point in this sample: persistent/refractory GD, antithyroid drugs over 5 years with positive TRAb. PBMC RNA served as the TCR library source. The source was peripheral blood mononuclear cells (PBMCs), collected when the disease was refractory, from a patient treated with antithyroid drugs. All receptors come from a female donor with Graves disease.

V is TRBV13 and J is TRBJ2-7; perhaps TRBD2 as D (6 bases). The germline V gene encodes CDR1 PRHDT and CDR2 FYEKMQ (reference sequence). V lost 5 bases and J lost 7, with 15 bases in between. This CDR3 region has 13 residues. The CDR3 coding sequence is TGTGCCAGCAGCCTGACTAGATTCCAGGAGCAGTACTTC. Its protein is CASSLTRFQEQYF.

The rearrangement uses TRBV6-1 and TRBJ2-7; 14 bases align to TRBD2. This CDR3 spans 15 amino acids. V was clipped by 11 bases and J by 0 bases; unmatched bases: 6. CDR1 and CDR2 from the germline V gene are MNHNS and SASEGT. The CDR3 coding sequence is TGTGCCGCAGGCGGGACTAGCGGGAGCTCCTACGAGCAGTACTTC. Encoded protein: CAAGGTSGSSYEQYF.

CDR3 bases: TGTGCCAGCAGTCATTTAGACAGGGACGAGCAGTACTTC. Its protein is CASSHLDRDEQYF. V and J are TRBV6-1 and TRBJ2-7, with 7 bases identical to TRBD1. Looked up from germline, CDR1 is MNHNS and CDR2 is SASEGT. This CDR3 is built from 13 residues. With 5 bases clipped from V and 5 bases from J, the junction kept 6 bases outside the gene matches.

This clonotype has at least ten counts. The V gene is TRBV28, the J gene TRBJ1-2; TRBD1 is a possible D gene (6 bases). Germline V gene data show CDR1 as MDHEN and CDR2 as SYDVKM. The germline V and J ends were trimmed by 6 bases and 5 bases, with 13 bases remaining between them. This CDR3 has 13 amino acids. The CDR3 coding sequence is TGTGCCAGCAGCCCAGGGGCAAGTTATGGCTACACCTTC. This sequence encodes CASSPGASYGYTF.

The table lists this clonotype with a few counts. The J gene is TRBJ2-5, the V gene TRBV20-1; 14 bases match TRBD2. Trimming at V came to 5 bases and at J to 1 base, leaving 3 bases not matched to a gene. This CDR3 comprises 15 residues. Germline-derived CDR1 and CDR2 are DFQATT and SNEGSKA (reference sequence). The chain's CDR3 is CSAGLAGGGQETQYF. CDR3 nucleotides: TGCAGTGCTGGACTAGCGGGAGGAGGCCAAGAGACCCAGTACTTC.

This clonotype was observed at least ten times. The gene calls are TRBV24-1 and TRBJ1-4; D ambiguous. Trimming took 6 bases from V and 6 from J, leaving 7 bases between them. The CDR3 runs 12 residues. Germline V CDR1 and CDR2: KGHDR, SFDVKD. In nucleotides, the CDR3 is TGTGCCACCAGTACGTCCGATGAAAAACTGTTTTTT. This codes for CATSTSDEKLFF.

This clonotype was recorded many times. This rearrangement joins TRBV7-8 to TRBJ2-5, with D uncertain. V was shortened by 4 bases and J by 1 base, with 10 bases between the two germline ends. The germline gives CDR1 SGHVS, CDR2 FQNEAQ. This CDR3 comprises 14 residues. In DNA, the CDR3 is TGTGCCAGCAGCTCCCGACGGACCCAAGAGACCCAGTACTTC. It specifies CASSSRRTQETQYF.

This clonotype was detected ten times or more. V is TRBV6-9 and J is TRBJ1-6; 7 nucleotides line up with TRBD1. In germline, CDR1 is MNHGY, CDR2 SVAAGI. The CDR3 runs 15 residues. V was pared by 4 bases and J by 4 bases, with 4 bases of the junction left unmatched. CDR3 amino acids: CASSSGQLYNSPLHF. For the CDR3, the DNA is TGTGCCAGCAGTTCGGGACAGCTTTATAATTCACCCCTCCACTTT.

This clonotype was counted ten times or more. The gene calls are TRBV6-1 and TRBJ2-7, with D tentatively TRBD2 (5 bases). V lost 3 bases and J 5 bases, leaving 11 bases between the germline ends. The CDR3 contains 13 residues. Germline V CDR1 and CDR2: MNHNS, SASEGT. CDR3: CASSDTGSHEQYF. The CDR3 bases are TGTGCCAGCAGTGATACGGGGTCCCACGAGCAGTACTTC.

A few counts support this clonotype. V usage is TRBV12-3 or TRBV12-4 and J usage is TRBJ2-7; no firm D call. The CDR3 is 14 residues long. Trimming shortened V by 5 bases and J by 5 bases, and 16 bases separated the two germline ends. In DNA form, the CDR3 reads TGTGCCAGCAGTGCCCCGGAACTGTCCCACGAGCAGTACTTC. Translated, it gives CASSAPELSHEQYF.

This clonotype was observed many times. V gene TRBV7-2 combines with J gene TRBJ2-5; no reliable D call. Trimming cost V 5 bases and J 2 bases, with 3 bases left between them. The CDR3 has 11 amino acids. Germline V CDR1 and CDR2: SGHTA, FQGNSA. As DNA, the CDR3 is TGTGCCAGCAGCCAACAAGAGACCCAGTACTTC. This sequence encodes CASSQQETQYF.

This clonotype was recorded a few times. The chain couples TRBV20-1 to TRBJ2-7, with 8 bases identical to TRBD1. J gave up 10 bases and V 3 bases, and 8 bases lay outside the gene matches. Germline loops: CDR1 DFQATT, CDR2 SNEGSKA (reference sequence). The CDR3 covers 12 residues. The CDR3 coding sequence is TGCAGTGCTAGTGGACAGGGAAGTTCACAGTACTTC. It is translated as CSASGQGSSQYF.

This clonotype occurred many times. V and J are TRBV6-5 and TRBJ2-7, with D unresolved. Trimming pared 2 bases from V and 3 bases from J, leaving 8 bases between. This CDR3 is 13 amino acids long. Per germline, CDR1 MNHEY and CDR2 SVGAGI. CDR3 residues: CASSYGVGYEQYF. CDR3 nucleotides: TGTGCCAGCAGTTACGGGGTCGGCTACGAGCAGTACTTC.

This clonotype was seen only a few times. J is TRBJ2-7 and V is TRBV29-1; 9 positions agree with TRBD2. Germline V gene data show CDR1 as SQVTM and CDR2 as ANQGSEA. CDR3 length: 13 residues. The V gene end was trimmed by 0 bases and the J gene end by 5 bases; junction bases not matched to a gene: 2. CDR3 in DNA: TGCAGCGTTGAAGAGGTAGCGGGAGACGAGCAGTACTTC. Amino acids: CSVEEVAGDEQYF.